This T cell receptor beta chain was identified in a study of beta chain features in type 1 diabetes. Study at large: Age and gender were similar between patients and healthy donors, as were cell yields. Study-wide results and caveats: PCR might favor shorter templates, equally in patients and controls. More deletions and fewer insertions at VDJ junctions were found in patients with type 1 diabetes.

J was trimmed by 3 bases and V by 1 base; bases with no gene match: 8. Germline CDR1 LGHNA, CDR2 YSLEER. The CDR3 loop spans 16 amino acids. Sequenced material consisted of expressed TCRB transcripts (all of the isolated RNA was reverse transcribed). Naive, central memory and regulatory T cell samples averaged approximately 3.9 million immunoSEQ reads each. Generated by immunoSEQ multiplex PCR, the TCRdb table keeps only in-frame clones and is missing some. Among hundreds of thousands of clones listed, 15% to 17% were seen once. In this sample, this clone turned up a few times. Its antigen is still unknown.

Sequencing was performed on naive CD4+ T cells from blood. This chain connects TRBV4-3 to TRBJ2-7; 8 bases are shared with TRBD1. The TCR originated in a man between 18 and 35 years old in good health. The CDR3 DNA sequence: TGCGCCAGCAGCCAAGTGGACAGGGCCGTACGCTACGAGCAGTACTTC. The encoded protein is CASSQVDRAVRYEQYF.